This TCR beta chain derives from a study of blood T cell repertoires in COVID-19. In the study overall: Some COVID-19 samples were acute and others convalescent; all came from the United States, Italy and Spain.

Cohort assignment relied on participant-reported clinical history. Recovered status in Cohort 3 required two negative PCRs, clearance, or symptom resolution. The CDR3 length is 10 residues. V dropped 10 bases and J dropped 5; count of bases not matched to a gene: 0. Germline values: CDR1 KGHSH, CDR2 LQKENI. The protocol was immunoSEQ multiplex PCR, while the TCRdb copy is restricted to in-frame clones and leaves out a portion. Here the sample spans around 150,000 clones, about four fifths being singletons. Sequencing was done on a sample of PBMCs or T cells enriched from blood (not recorded which). The chain uses TRBV18 and TRBJ2-5; TRBD2 aligns across 8 bases. The receptor was derived from a woman aged 60-70 years who had recovered from COVID-19. The CDR3 nucleotides read TGTGCCACGGGAGGGGAGACCCAGTACTTC. Translation gives CATGGETQYF.